A single sample is the source of the 18 T cell receptor beta chains below, sequenced in a study of cytomegalovirus exposure and HLA in healthy donors. Data came from immunoSEQ multiplex PCR; TCRdb stores just in-frame clones and leaves some out. The sample contains approximately 150,000 clones, roughly 86% of which appear only once. Sequencing was performed on PBMCs. The origin of the receptors is a man between 18 and 35 years old in good health and CMV-seropositive.

In DNA form, the CDR3 reads TGCGCCAGCAGGGGGTTGGGGGCCAGCAATGAGCAGTTCTTC. It specifies CASRGLGASNEQFF. The chain links TRBV5-1 to TRBJ2-1; possible D gene TRBD1, 6 bases. Germline lookup yields CDR1 SGHRS and CDR2 YFSETQ. The CDR3 is made up of 14 amino acids. V lost 5 bases, J lost 6 bases, and 15 bases lay in between.

The chain couples TRBV2 to TRBJ2-2, with D perhaps given as TRBD1 or TRBD2 (5 bases each). V dropped 8 bases and J dropped 3 bases, with 19 bases sitting between them. This CDR3 region has 16 residues. The germline gives CDR1 SNHLY, CDR2 FYNNEI. The CDR3 loop is CASGGASWIDTGELFF. The CDR3 nucleotides are TGTGCCAGCGGTGGGGCTAGCTGGATCGACACCGGGGAGCTGTTTTTT.

This clone was counted a few times. This chain uses TRBV18 with TRBJ1-4; D unclear. There are 13 residues in the CDR3. V lost 2 bases and J 8 bases, leaving 9 bases between the germline ends. Germline-derived CDR1 and CDR2 are KGHSH and LQKENI. The CDR3 spells CASSPVAGEKLFF. The CDR3 DNA sequence: TGTGCCAGCTCACCAGTGGCGGGAGAAAAACTGTTTTTT.

The CDR3 DNA follows: TGTGCCAGCTCACCACAATCCGGGACAGCCTACGAGCAGTACTTC. This gives the protein CASSPQSGTAYEQYF. V usage is TRBV18 and J usage is TRBJ2-7; TRBD1 matches 7 bases. Germline V gives CDR1 KGHSH, CDR2 LQKENI. This CDR3 has 15 amino acids. The J segment lost 2 bases and the V segment lost 1 base, leaving 5 bases of the junction unmatched.

This clone was seen once. One end of the junction does not line up with germline, which may come from a read error. V usage is TRBV5-6 and J usage is TRBJ2-1; D uncertain. The CDR3 has 12 amino acids. CDR1 and CDR2 from the germline V gene are SGHDT and YYEEEE. CDR3 coding DNA: TGTGCCAGCAGCTTGGCCTACGATGAGCAGTTCTTC. As protein: CASSLAYDEQFF.

This chain connects TRBV10-3 to TRBJ2-1; D perhaps matches TRBD2 (6 bases). The V gene's germline CDR1 is ENHRY and CDR2 SYGVKD. CDR3 length: 12 residues. The V end was cut by 11 bases, the J end by 7 bases, with 15 bases between. The CDR3 DNA reads TGTGCCCTCCTGACGGGAGCTAATGAGCAGTTCTTC. Translating gives CALLTGANEQFF.

The chain employs TRBV18 and TRBJ2-1; TRBD1 agrees at 11 bases. In germline, CDR1 is KGHSH, CDR2 LQKENI. This CDR3 is 15 amino acids long. J lost 8 bases, V lost 1 base, and 4 bases had no gene match. The CDR3 region has the DNA TGTGCCAGCTCACCACGGGACAGGGGGGTCGATGAGCAGTTCTTC. Protein sequence: CASSPRDRGVDEQFF.

The J gene is TRBJ1-5, the V gene TRBV6-5, with D maybe TRBD1 (6 bases). V lost 7 bases and J lost 1, with 14 bases in between. The CDR3 runs 15 residues. Germline CDR1 and CDR2: MNHEY and SVGAGI. The CDR3 reads CASKRGRESNQPQHF. The CDR3 DNA is TGTGCCAGCAAGAGGGGGAGGGAGAGCAATCAGCCCCAGCATTTT.

The CDR3 region is CASSYTGLGEQYF. Written as DNA, the CDR3 is TGTGCCAGCAGTTACACAGGGTTGGGTGAGCAGTACTTC. The chain employs TRBV6-5 and TRBJ2-7, with D possibly being TRBD1 (6 bases). The ends were cut back, 2 bases at V and 7 bases at J, with 12 bases in the middle. This CDR3 region has 13 residues. CDR1 is MNHEY and CDR2 is SVGAGI in the germline V gene.

CDR3 coding DNA: TGTGCCAGCAGCCCTAACTTCGATGAGCAGTTCTTC. Translation: CASSPNFDEQFF. The rearrangement links TRBV2 to TRBJ2-1; D is ambiguous. Germline assignment: CDR1 SNHLY and CDR2 FYNNEI. With 6 bases removed from V and 8 bases from J, the gap between germline ends came to 11 bases. This CDR3 region has 12 residues.

The chain couples TRBV4-3 to TRBJ1-5, with D possibly being TRBD1 (5 bases). V gave up 0 bases and J gave up 7 bases, with 13 bases separating them. The CDR3 loop spans 15 amino acids. Germline V gives CDR1 LGHNA, CDR2 YSLEER. CDR3 residues: CASSQDTGQGQPQHF. The CDR3 DNA is TGCGCCAGCAGCCAAGATACAGGCCAAGGCCAGCCCCAGCATTTT.

This rearrangement joins TRBV7-3 to TRBJ2-2; TRBD2 matches at 15 bases. The junction had 9 bases not matched to a gene; V was cut back by 5 bases and J by 5 bases. CDR3 length: 18 residues. Germline V gene lookup returns CDR1 SGHTA and CDR2 FQGTGA. In DNA form, the CDR3 reads TGTGCCAGCAGCCCCCATTCGGGACTAGCGGGGGGTACCGGGGAGCTGTTTTTT. Its translation is CASSPHSGLAGGTGELFF.

The chain carries TRBV9 and TRBJ2-2, with D possibly TRBD2 on 6 matching bases. With 3 bases removed from V and 3 bases from J, the gap between germline ends came to 12 bases. The CDR3 runs to 15 residues. Per the germline V gene, CDR1 is SGDLS and CDR2 is YYNGEE. CDR3 bases: TGTGCCAGCAGCGAGACTAGTGGGTACACCGGGGAGCTGTTTTTT. Translation gives CASSETSGYTGELFF.

The V gene is TRBV7-3, the J gene TRBJ2-3; the match to TRBD2 covers 8 bases. With V trimmed by 5 bases and J by 2 bases, 9 bases remained unmatched. This CDR3 contains 16 residues. Germline-derived CDR1 and CDR2 are SGHTA and FQGTGA. In nucleotides, the CDR3 is TGTGCCAGCAGCCCGGACGGGGGGGCAAACACAGATACGCAGTATTTT. This gives the protein CASSPDGGANTDTQYF.

The genes are TRBV7-6 and TRBJ1-1, with TRBD1 as a possible D gene (6 bases). The length of the CDR3 is 12 residues. V lost 6 bases and J 11 bases, leaving 16 bases between the germline ends. In germline, CDR1 is SGHVS, CDR2 FNYEAQ. CDR3 DNA: TGTGCCAGCAGTCAAGGGGGAGGGGACGCTTTCTTT. Its translation is CASSQGGGDAFF.

V and J are TRBV30 and TRBJ1-1; D remains ambiguous. V lost 4 bases, J lost 1 base, and 7 bases lay in between. This CDR3 region has 12 residues. Germline V CDR1 and CDR2: GTSNPN, SVGIG (reference sequence). CDR3 sequence reads: CAWMEGNTEAFF. The DNA for the CDR3 is TGTGCCTGGATGGAGGGGAACACTGAAGCTTTCTTT.

V usage is TRBV27 and J usage is TRBJ2-7; D gene uncertain. The CDR3 spans 14 residues. Looked up from germline, CDR1 is MNHEY and CDR2 is SMNVEV (reference sequence). Trimming removed 3 bases from V and 0 bases from J, with 9 bases in between. In DNA, the CDR3 is TGTGCCAGCAGTTTTTCCCGGGTCTCCTACGAGCAGTACTTC. Translation: CASSFSRVSYEQYF.

This chain uses TRBV7-6 with TRBJ2-1; 10 positions agree with TRBD2. Germline CDR1 and CDR2: SGHVS and FNYEAQ. The CDR3 is 17 residues long. The ends lost 3 bases at V and 6 bases at J; junction bases unmatched: 11. DNA of the CDR3: TGTGCCAGCAGCTTGCTACGCTTAGCGGGAGGCCGCAATGAGCAGTTCTTC. Its translation is CASSLLRLAGGRNEQFF.